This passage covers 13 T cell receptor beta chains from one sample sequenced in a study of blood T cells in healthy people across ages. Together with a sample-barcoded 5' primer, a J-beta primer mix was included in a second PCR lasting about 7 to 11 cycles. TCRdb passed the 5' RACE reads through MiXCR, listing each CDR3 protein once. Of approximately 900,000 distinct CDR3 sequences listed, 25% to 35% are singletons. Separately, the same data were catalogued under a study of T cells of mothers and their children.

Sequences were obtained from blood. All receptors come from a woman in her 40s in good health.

CDR3 nucleotide sequence: TGCAGTGCTCCCGACAGACTAGATAATGAGGAGACCCAGTACTTC. The encoded protein is CSAPDRLDNEETQYF. The chain has TRBV20-1 and TRBJ2-5; possibly TRBD2 for D (6 bases). The CDR3 totals 15 residues. Germline V gives CDR1 DFQATT, CDR2 SNEGSKA (reference sequence). V was shortened by 5 bases and J by 5 bases, with 21 bases between the two germline ends.

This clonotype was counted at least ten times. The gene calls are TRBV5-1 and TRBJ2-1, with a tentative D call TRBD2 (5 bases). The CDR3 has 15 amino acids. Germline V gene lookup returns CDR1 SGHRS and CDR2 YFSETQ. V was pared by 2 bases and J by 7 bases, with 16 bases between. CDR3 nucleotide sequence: TGCGCCAGCAGCTTCGGTCTAGCACCATTGAATGAGCAGTTCTTC. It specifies CASSFGLAPLNEQFF.

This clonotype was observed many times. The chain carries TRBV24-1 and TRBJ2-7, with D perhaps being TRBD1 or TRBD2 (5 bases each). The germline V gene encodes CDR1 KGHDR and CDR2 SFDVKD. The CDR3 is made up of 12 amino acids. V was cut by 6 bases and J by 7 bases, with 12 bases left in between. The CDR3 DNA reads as TGTGCCACCAGTATCGGGGCGGGTGAGCAGTACTTC. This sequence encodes CATSIGAGEQYF.

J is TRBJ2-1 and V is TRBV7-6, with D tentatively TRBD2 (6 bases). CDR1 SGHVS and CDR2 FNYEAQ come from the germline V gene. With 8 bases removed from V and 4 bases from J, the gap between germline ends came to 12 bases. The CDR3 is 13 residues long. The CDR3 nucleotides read TGTGCCAGCGCCCTCGCGGGGTACAATGAGCAGTTCTTC. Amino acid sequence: CASALAGYNEQFF.

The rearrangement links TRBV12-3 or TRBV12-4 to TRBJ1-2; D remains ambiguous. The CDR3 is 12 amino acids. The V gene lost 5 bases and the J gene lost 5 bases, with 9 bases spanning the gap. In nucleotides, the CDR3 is TGTGCCAGCAGTACAATAGGGTATGGCTACACCTTC. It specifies CASSTIGYGYTF.

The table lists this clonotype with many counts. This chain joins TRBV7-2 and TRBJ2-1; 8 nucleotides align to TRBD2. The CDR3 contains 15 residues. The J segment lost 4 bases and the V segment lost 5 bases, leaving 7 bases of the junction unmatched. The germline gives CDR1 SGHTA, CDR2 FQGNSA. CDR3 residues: CASSPSGGDYNEQFF. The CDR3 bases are TGTGCCAGCAGCCCAAGCGGGGGCGATTACAATGAGCAGTTCTTC.

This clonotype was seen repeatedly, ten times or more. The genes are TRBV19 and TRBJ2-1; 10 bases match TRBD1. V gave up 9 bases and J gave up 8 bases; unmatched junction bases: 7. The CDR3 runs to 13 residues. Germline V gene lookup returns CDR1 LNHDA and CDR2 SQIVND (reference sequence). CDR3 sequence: CASSRDRGDEQFF. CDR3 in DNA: TGTGCCAGCTCAAGGGACAGGGGCGATGAGCAGTTCTTC.

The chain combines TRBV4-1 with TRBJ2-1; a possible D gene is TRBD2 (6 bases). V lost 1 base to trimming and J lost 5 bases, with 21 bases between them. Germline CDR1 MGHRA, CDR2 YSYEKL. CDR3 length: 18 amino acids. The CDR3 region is CASSQVGTSPSRDNEQFF. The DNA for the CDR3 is TGCGCCAGCAGCCAAGTTGGAACTAGCCCTTCTCGAGACAATGAGCAGTTCTTC.

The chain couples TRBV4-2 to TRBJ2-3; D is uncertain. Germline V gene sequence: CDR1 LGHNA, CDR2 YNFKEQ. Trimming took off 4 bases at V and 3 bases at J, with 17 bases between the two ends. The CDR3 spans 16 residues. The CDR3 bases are TGTGCCAGCAGCCCCCTGAGTTGGGCCACTACAGATACGCAGTATTTT. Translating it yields CASSPLSWATTDTQYF.

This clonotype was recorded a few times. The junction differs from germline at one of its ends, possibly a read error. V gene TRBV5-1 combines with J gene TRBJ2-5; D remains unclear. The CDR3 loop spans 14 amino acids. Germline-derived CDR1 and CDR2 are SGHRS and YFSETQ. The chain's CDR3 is CAGSLQQPQETQYF. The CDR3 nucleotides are TGCGCCGGCAGCCTCCAGCAACCCCAAGAGACCCAGTACTTC.

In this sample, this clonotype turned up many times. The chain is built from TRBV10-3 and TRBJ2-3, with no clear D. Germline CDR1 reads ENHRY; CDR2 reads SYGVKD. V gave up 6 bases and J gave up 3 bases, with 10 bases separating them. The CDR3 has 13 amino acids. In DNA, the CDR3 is TGTGCCATCAGGCCAAAGGGTACAGATACGCAGTATTTT. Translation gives CAIRPKGTDTQYF.

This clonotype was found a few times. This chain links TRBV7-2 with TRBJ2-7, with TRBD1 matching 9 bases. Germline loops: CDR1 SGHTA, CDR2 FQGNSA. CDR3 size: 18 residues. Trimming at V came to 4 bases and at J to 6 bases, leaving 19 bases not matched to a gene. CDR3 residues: CASSSRGTGTGWLGEQYF. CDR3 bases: TGTGCCAGCAGCTCTAGGGGGACCGGGACAGGGTGGTTGGGCGAGCAGTACTTC. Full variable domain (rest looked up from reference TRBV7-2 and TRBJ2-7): GAGVSQSPSNKVTEKGKDVELRCDPISGHTALYWYRQSLGQGLEFLIYFQGNSAPDKSGLPSDRFSAERTGGSVSTLTIQRTQQEDSAVYLCASSSRGTGTGWLGEQYFGPGTRLTVT.

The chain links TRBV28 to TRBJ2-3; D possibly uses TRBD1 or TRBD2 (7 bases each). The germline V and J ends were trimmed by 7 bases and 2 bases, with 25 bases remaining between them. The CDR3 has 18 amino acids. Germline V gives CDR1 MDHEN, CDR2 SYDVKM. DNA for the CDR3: TGTGCCAGCACCCACTCCGCGGGGGCAGGGGGGGTCACAGATACGCAGTATTTT. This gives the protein CASTHSAGAGGVTDTQYF.